A single sample is the source of the 14 T cell receptor beta chains below, sequenced in a study of blood T cell repertoires in COVID-19. The assay was immunoSEQ multiplex PCR, and TCRdb's table has in-frame clones only and misses some. This sample has 310,000 or so clones, with approximately 86% found just once. Sequenced sample: peripheral blood. All receptors come from a woman in her twenties or thirties who had recovered from COVID-19.

This clone has a handful of counts. The gene calls are TRBV29-1 and TRBJ2-1; 7 bases are shared with TRBD2. J gave up 6 bases and V 3 bases, and 11 bases lay outside the gene matches. The CDR3 contains 15 residues. Germline loops: CDR1 SQVTM, CDR2 ANQGSEA. In DNA form, the CDR3 reads TGCAGCGTTGATGGGGGGAGGGCTGGGCGCAATGAGCAGTTCTTC. This sequence encodes CSVDGGRAGRNEQFF.

This chain links TRBV18 with TRBJ2-3; 9 nucleotides align to TRBD1. In germline, CDR1 is KGHSH, CDR2 LQKENI. This CDR3 is 15 amino acids long. The V gene end was trimmed by 4 bases and the J gene end by 0 bases; junction bases not matched to a gene: 2. The CDR3 coding sequence is TGTGCCAGCTCACTGGGACAGGGCAGCACAGATACGCAGTATTTT. This gives the protein CASSLGQGSTDTQYF.

The genes are TRBV5-5 and TRBJ1-5; D call uncertain. Trimming cost V 0 bases and J 13 bases, with 11 bases left between them. The CDR3 covers 12 residues. From germline, CDR1 is SGHKS and CDR2 YYEKEE (reference sequence). The CDR3 region is CASSLVGSGQHF. In nucleotides, the CDR3 is TGTGCCAGCAGCTTGGTTGGGTCGGGTCAGCATTTT.

The chain is built from TRBV5-1 and TRBJ1-4; D remains ambiguous. V was trimmed by 0 bases and J by 3 bases, leaving 6 bases between them. Germline loops: CDR1 SGHRS, CDR2 YFSETQ. The CDR3 has 14 amino acids. The CDR3 coding sequence is TGCGCCAGCAGCTTGGGGGCCGCTAATGAAAAACTGTTTTTT. Its translation is CASSLGAANEKLFF. The full variable domain, rest sourced from reference TRBV5-1 and TRBJ1-4, is KAGVTQTPRYLIKTRGQQVTLSCSPISGHRSVSWYQQTPGQGLQFLFEYFSETQRNKGNFPGRFSGRQFSNSRSEMNVSTLELGDSALYLCASSLGAANEKLFFGSGTQLSVL.

This chain links TRBV6-5 with TRBJ1-3; unclear D gene. CDR1 is MNHEY and CDR2 is SVGAGI in the germline V gene. V shed 6 bases and J shed 0 bases, with 12 bases lying between them. This CDR3 has 15 amino acids. CDR3 nucleotides: TGTGCCAGCAGCGCAATGGCCAACTCTGGAAACACCATATATTTT. It yields the protein CASSAMANSGNTIYF.

Details on this clone: This sample also contains other DNA sequences that code for the same CDR3. The rearrangement joins TRBV27 to TRBJ2-7; TRBD2 is a possible D gene (7 bases). This CDR3 region has 13 residues. Trimming cost V 3 bases and J 4 bases, with 10 bases left between them. Germline-derived CDR1 and CDR2 are MNHEY and SMNVEV (reference sequence). The CDR3: CASSLGGPYEQYF. Here the CDR3 DNA reads TGTGCCAGCAGTTTGGGGGGGCCGTACGAGCAGTACTTC.

CDR3 sequence (DNA): TGTGCCAGCAGCTCCACGGGCGGGGGGCAGCCCCAGCATTTT. This translates into CASSSTGGGQPQHF. The chain carries TRBV7-9 and TRBJ1-5; D is possibly TRBD1 (5 bases). Trimming removed 4 bases from V and 7 bases from J, with 14 bases in between. The CDR3 has 14 amino acids. The germline gives CDR1 SEHNR, CDR2 FQNEAQ (reference sequence).

The table lists this clone with a few counts. The genes are TRBV6-1 and TRBJ1-5; 9 bases align to TRBD1. Germline V gene lookup returns CDR1 MNHNS and CDR2 SASEGT. The ends lost 7 bases at V and 2 bases at J; junction bases unmatched: 3. The CDR3 consists of 14 residues. CDR3 DNA: TGTGCCAGCACGGGACAGGGTGGCAATCAGCCCCAGCATTTT. Its protein is CASTGQGGNQPQHF.

A single count supports this clone. The CDR3 sequence: CASSHRTDSNQPQHF. The DNA of the CDR3 is TGTGCCAGCTCCCACAGGACGGATAGCAATCAGCCCCAGCATTTT. The rearrangement joins TRBV18 to TRBJ1-5, with a possible D match to TRBD1 (5 bases). V was clipped by 6 bases and J by 0 bases, with 12 bases between them. The CDR3 has 15 residues. Germline loops: CDR1 KGHSH, CDR2 LQKENI.

The rearrangement uses TRBV5-6 and TRBJ2-7, with TRBD2 matching 12 bases. Germline assignment: CDR1 SGHDT and CDR2 YYEEEE. The CDR3 contains 16 residues. Trimming took 2 bases from V and 7 from J; bases not matched to a gene: 10. CDR3 amino acids: CASSLRSSGRAEEQYF. CDR3 DNA: TGTGCCAGCAGCTTAAGGTCTAGCGGGAGGGCCGAAGAGCAGTACTTC.

The rearrangement links TRBV19 to TRBJ2-7; the D is unclear. This CDR3 contains 13 residues. V was cut by 9 bases and J by 0 bases, with 12 bases left in between. Per germline, CDR1 LNHDA and CDR2 SQIVND (reference sequence). The chain's CDR3 is CARAPSSSYEQYF. DNA of the CDR3: TGTGCCAGAGCCCCCTCGAGCTCCTACGAGCAGTACTTC. The full variable domain, its missing parts supplied by reference TRBV19 and TRBJ2-7, is DGGITQSPKYLFRKEGQNVTLSCEQNLNHDAMYWYRQDPGQGLRLIYYSQIVNDFQKGDIAEGYSVSREKKESFPLTVTSAQKNPTAFYLCARAPSSSYEQYFGPGTRLTVT.

The CDR3 loop is CASSFGGGPNEQFF. The CDR3 DNA sequence: TGCGCCAGCAGCTTCGGGGGAGGCCCCAATGAGCAGTTCTTC. The chain couples TRBV5-1 to TRBJ2-1; weak D call: TRBD2 (6 bases). Germline assignment: CDR1 SGHRS and CDR2 YFSETQ. The V end lost 2 bases, the J end lost 6 bases, and 12 bases lay between the germline ends. The CDR3 length is 14 residues. The full variable domain, with the rest looked up from reference TRBV5-1 and TRBJ2-1, is KAGVTQTPRYLIKTRGQQVTLSCSPISGHRSVSWYQQTPGQGLQFLFEYFSETQRNKGNFPGRFSGRQFSNSRSEMNVSTLELGDSALYLCASSFGGGPNEQFFGPGTRLTVL.

J is TRBJ2-1 and V is TRBV12-3 or TRBV12-4, with D possibly being TRBD1 (6 bases). This CDR3 has 13 amino acids. The V end was cut by 4 bases, the J end by 6 bases, with 10 bases between. This chain's CDR3 is CASSSQGGNEQFF. CDR3 DNA sequence: TGTGCCAGCAGTTCACAGGGCGGCAATGAGCAGTTCTTC.

DNA of the CDR3: TGTGCCAGCAGTCCCCGGGACAGAGAAAAACTGTTTTTT. It codes for CASSPRDREKLFF. The chain combines TRBV28 with TRBJ1-4, with TRBD1 matching over 7 bases. The CDR3 consists of 13 residues. V was pared by 5 bases and J by 8 bases, with 5 bases of the junction left unmatched. From germline, CDR1 is MDHEN and CDR2 SYDVKM.